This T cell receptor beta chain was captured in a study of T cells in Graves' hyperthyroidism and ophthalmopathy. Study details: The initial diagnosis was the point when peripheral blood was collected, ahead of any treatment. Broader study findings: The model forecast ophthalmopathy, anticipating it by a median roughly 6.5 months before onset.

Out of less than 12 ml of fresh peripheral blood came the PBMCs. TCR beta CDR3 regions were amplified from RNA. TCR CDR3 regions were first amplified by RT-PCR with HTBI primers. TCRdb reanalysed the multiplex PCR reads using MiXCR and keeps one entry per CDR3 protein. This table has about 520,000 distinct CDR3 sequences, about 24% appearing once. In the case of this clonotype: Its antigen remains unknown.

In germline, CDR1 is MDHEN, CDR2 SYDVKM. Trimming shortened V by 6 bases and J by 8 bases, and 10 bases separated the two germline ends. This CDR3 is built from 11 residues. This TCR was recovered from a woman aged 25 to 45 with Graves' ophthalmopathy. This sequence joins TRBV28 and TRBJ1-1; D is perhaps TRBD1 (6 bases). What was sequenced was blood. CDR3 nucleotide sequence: TGTGCCAGCAGACTTCAGGGGGAAGCTTTCTTT. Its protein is CASRLQGEAFF.